Here is one T cell receptor beta chain with its context. This clonotype was seen at least ten times. No antigen is known for it. No clone much larger than this one lies a single base away; base qualities are absent. Preparation of the library involved PCR. The reads were generated on an Illumina HiSeq 2500. TCR library preparation used molecular barcoding, with unique molecular identifiers applied to normalize quantification of the TCRbeta repertoire. The public reads were reprocessed in TCRdb via fastp at Q25 and MiXCR, keeping in-frame beta chains. For every CDR3 protein sequence, its rows merge into one entry that carries the most common genes and DNA. This sample is represented by 190,000 or so distinct CDR3 sequences; around 7% of them were singletons. The ten top clones hold about 3% of the sample. This sample is drawn from a study of T-cell reconstitution after alpha-beta-depleted transplantation in children (dated by TCRdb to the mid-2010s). As for the study more broadly: T-cell immune reconstitution after TCRalphabeta/CD19-depleted allogeneic hematopoietic cell transplantation in children was quantitatively tracked in the study by means of TCR repertoire profiling.

The receptor comes from a human donor who donated a stem cell graft to a child with Wiskott-Aldrich syndrome. The sample was PBMCs from the stem cell graft donor, taken from the stem cell graft.

The DNA sequence is given as TGCAGTGCTAGCCTACGCAACAATGAGCAGTTCTTC. Its protein reads: CSASLRNNEQFF. This chain joins TRBV20-1 to TRBJ2-1; the D gene is not confidently resolved. Deletion took 3 bases off V and 5 bases off J, with a span of 8 bases between the germline ends. The germline V gene (reference sequence) specifies DFQATT as CDR1 and SNEGSKA as CDR2. Counted from cysteine to phenylalanine, this CDR3 has 12 amino acids. Kept here is only the CDR3 DNA, which spans 36 bases and is read in frame from base 1.